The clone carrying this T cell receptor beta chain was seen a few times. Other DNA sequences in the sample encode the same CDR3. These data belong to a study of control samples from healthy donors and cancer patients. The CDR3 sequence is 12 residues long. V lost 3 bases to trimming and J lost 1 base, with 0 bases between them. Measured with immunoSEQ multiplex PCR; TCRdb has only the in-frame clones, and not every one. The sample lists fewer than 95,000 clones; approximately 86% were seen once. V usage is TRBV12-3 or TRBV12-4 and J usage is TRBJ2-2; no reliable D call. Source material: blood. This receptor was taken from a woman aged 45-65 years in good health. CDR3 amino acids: CASSLNTGELFF. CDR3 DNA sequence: TGTGCCAGCAGTTTGAACACCGGGGAGCTGTTTTTT.